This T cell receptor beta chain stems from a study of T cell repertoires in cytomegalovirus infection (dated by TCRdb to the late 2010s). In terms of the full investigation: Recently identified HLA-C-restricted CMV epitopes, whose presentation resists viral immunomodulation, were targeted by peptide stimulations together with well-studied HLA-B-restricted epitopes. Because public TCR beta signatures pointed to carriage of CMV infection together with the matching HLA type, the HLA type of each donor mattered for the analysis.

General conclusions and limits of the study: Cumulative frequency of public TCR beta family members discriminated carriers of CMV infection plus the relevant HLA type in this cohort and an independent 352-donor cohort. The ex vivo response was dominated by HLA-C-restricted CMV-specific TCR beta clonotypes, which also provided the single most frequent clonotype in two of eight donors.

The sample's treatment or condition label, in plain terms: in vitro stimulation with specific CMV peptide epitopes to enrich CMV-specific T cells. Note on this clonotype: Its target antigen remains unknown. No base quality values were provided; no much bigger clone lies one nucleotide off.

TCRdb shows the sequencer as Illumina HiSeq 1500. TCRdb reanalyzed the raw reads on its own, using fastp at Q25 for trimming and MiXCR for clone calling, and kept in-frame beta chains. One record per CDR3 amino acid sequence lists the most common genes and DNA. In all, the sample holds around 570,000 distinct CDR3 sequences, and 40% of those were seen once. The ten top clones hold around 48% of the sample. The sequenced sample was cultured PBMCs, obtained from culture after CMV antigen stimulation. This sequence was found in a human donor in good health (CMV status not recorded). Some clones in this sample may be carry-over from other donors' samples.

CDR3 loop: CASSLEGEEETQYF. The sequence in DNA is TGTGCCAGCAGCTTAGAGGGAGAGGAAGAGACCCAGTACTTC. The sequence joins TRBV7-9 to TRBJ2-5; TRBD2 could be the D gene, as 5 bases match. V is shortened by 1 base, J by 3 bases, and the region joining them spans 9 bases. The germline V gene (reference sequence) yields SEHNR for CDR1 and FQNEAQ for CDR2. The CDR3 starts with the cysteine, ends with the phenylalanine, and has 14 residues. Only the CDR3 region is kept as DNA, spanning 42 bases read in frame from base 1.